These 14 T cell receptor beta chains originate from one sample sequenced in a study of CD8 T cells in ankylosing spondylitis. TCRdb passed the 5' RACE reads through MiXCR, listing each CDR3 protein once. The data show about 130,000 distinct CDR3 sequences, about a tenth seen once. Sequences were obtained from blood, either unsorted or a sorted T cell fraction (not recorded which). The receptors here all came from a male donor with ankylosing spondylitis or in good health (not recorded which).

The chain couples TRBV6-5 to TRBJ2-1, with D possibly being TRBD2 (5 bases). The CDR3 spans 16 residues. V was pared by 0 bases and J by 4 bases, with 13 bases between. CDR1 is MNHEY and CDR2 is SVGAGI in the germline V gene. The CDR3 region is CASSYSYTSLYNEQFF. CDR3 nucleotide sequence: TGTGCCAGCAGTTACTCGTACACTAGTCTTTACAATGAGCAGTTCTTC.

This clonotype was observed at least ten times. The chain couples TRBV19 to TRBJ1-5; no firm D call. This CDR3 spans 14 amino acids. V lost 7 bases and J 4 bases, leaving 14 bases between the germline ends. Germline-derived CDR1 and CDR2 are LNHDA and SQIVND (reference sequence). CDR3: CASTPVNRNQPQHF. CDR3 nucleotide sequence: TGTGCCAGTACCCCTGTCAATCGGAATCAGCCCCAGCATTTT.

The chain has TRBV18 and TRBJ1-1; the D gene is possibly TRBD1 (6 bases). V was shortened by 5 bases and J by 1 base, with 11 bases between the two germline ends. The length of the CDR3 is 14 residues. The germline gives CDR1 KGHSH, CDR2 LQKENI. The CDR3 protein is CASSVGQRNTEAFF. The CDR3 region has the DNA TGTGCCAGCTCAGTAGGACAGAGGAACACTGAAGCTTTCTTT.

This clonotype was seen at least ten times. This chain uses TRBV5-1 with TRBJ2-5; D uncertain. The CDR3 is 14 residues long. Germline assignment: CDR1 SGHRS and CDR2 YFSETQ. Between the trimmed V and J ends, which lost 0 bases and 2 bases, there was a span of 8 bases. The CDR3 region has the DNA TGCGCCAGCAGCTTGGACCTTCGGCAAGAGACCCAGTACTTC. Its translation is CASSLDLRQETQYF.

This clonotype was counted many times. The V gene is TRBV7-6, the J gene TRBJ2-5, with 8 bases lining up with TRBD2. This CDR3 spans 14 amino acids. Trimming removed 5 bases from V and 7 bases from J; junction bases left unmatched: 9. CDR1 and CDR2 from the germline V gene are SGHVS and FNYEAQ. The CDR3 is CASSNTTSATTQYF. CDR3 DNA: TGTGCCAGCAGCAACACGACTAGCGCTACGACCCAGTACTTC.

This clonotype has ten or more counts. The CDR3 loop reads CASSVVDISGNEQFF. The CDR3 DNA is TGTGCCAGCAGCGTAGTCGACATTTCGGGGAATGAGCAGTTCTTC. The chain uses TRBV9 and TRBJ2-1; D may be TRBD2 (5 bases). Germline loops: CDR1 SGDLS, CDR2 YYNGEE. The CDR3 runs 15 residues. The V and J ends lost 0 bases and 7 bases respectively, with 14 bases between them.

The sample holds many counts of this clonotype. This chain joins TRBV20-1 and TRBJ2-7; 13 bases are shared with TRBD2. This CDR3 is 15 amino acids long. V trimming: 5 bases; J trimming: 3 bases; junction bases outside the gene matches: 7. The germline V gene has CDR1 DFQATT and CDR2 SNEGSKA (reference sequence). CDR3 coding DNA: TGCAGTGCTGGGACTAGCGGGACCGCAGGCTACGAGCAGTACTTC. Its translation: CSAGTSGTAGYEQYF.

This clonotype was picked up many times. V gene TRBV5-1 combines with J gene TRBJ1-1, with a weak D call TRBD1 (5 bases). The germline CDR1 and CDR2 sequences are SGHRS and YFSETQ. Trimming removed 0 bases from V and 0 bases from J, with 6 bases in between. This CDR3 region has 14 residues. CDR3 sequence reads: CASSLGGLNTEAFF. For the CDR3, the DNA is TGCGCCAGCAGCTTGGGGGGACTGAACACTGAAGCTTTCTTT.

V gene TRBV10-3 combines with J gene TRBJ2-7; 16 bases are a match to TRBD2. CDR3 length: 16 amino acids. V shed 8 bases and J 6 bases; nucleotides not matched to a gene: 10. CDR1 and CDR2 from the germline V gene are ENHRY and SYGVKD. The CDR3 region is CAIGTSGRAASIEQYF. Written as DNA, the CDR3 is TGTGCCATCGGGACTAGCGGGAGGGCCGCTTCGATCGAGCAGTACTTC.

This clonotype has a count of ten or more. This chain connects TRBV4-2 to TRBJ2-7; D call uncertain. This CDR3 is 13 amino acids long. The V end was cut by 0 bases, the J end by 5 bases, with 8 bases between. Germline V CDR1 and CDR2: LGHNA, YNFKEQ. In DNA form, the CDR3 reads TGTGCCAGCAGCCAAGAAGGCGAGGACGAGCAGTACTTC. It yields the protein CASSQEGEDEQYF.

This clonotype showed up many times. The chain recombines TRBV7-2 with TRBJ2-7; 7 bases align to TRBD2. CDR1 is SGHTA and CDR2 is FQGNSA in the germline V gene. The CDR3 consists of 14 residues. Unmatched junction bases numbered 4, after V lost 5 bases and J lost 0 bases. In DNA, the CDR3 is TGTGCCAGCAGCCTACCGGGAGGCTCCTACGAGCAGTACTTC. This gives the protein CASSLPGGSYEQYF.

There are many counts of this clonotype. CDR3 in DNA: TGTGCCAGCAGTGAGGGACTCGGTGGGGCAGATACGCAGTATTTT. Protein: CASSEGLGGADTQYF. V and J are TRBV2 and TRBJ2-3; maybe TRBD2 (6 bases). Trimming shortened V by 3 bases and J by 4 bases, and 14 bases separated the two germline ends. This CDR3 region has 15 residues. In germline, CDR1 is SNHLY, CDR2 FYNNEI.

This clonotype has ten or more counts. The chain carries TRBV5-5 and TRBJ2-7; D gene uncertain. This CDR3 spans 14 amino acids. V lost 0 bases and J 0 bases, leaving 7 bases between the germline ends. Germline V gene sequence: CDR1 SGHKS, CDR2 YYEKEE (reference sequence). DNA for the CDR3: TGTGCCAGCAGCTTGGTGGGCCGCTCCTACGAGCAGTACTTC. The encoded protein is CASSLVGRSYEQYF. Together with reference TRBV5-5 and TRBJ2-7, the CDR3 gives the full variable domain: DAGVTQSPTHLIKTRGQQVTLRCSPISGHKSVSWYQQVLGQGPQFIFQYYEKEERGRGNFPDRFSARQFPNYSSELNVNALLLGDSALYLCASSLVGRSYEQYFGPGTRLTVT.

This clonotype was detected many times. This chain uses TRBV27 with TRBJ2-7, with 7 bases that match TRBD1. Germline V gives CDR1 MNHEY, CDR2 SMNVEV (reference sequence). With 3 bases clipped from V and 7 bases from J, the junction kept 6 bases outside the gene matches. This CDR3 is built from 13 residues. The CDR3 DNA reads TGTGCCAGCAGTTTCAACAGGGGCGAAGAGCAGTACTTC. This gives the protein CASSFNRGEEQYF.